This TCR beta chain was documented in a study of Ad26.COV2.S vaccination and SARS-CoV-2 variants. Study-wide findings and caveats: The TCR breadth and depth analyses may have understated or missed part of the total T cell responses. Vaccine recipients had higher spike-specific TCR breadth than placebo recipients.

This CDR3 is built from 14 residues. CDR1 and CDR2 from the germline V gene are MGHDK and SYGVNS. After removal of 3 bases from V and 6 bases from J, the junction contained 5 bases not matched to a gene. The treatment: about 20 received Ad26.COV2.S at low or high dose, single or two shots; roughly five received placebo; per-sample allocation not given. At day 63 after the first vaccine or placebo injection, samples were drawn. Clones were read by immunoSEQ multiplex PCR, and TCRdb kept only the in-frame ones, dropping some. The sample lists more than 300,000 clones, roughly 86% occurring once. This clone is a singleton in its sample. Its antigen remains unidentified.

The TCR comes from a person aged 18-65 years who received the Ad26.COV2.S COVID-19 vaccine or a placebo. The sample here was peripheral blood, taken in a trial of Ad26.COV2.S vaccine versus placebo. This chain uses TRBV25-1 with TRBJ1-2, with 9 bases that match TRBD1. The CDR3 coding sequence is TGTGCCAGCAGTGAGACAGGGGGAGTCGATGGCTACACCTTC. It yields the protein CASSETGGVDGYTF.